This TCR beta chain is drawn from a study of Ad26.COV2.S vaccination and SARS-CoV-2 variants. Study information: Ad26.COV2.S was injected intramuscularly once or twice, 56 days apart.

V was trimmed by 5 bases and J by 6 bases, leaving 17 bases between them. CDR3 size: 15 residues. The germline V gene encodes CDR1 MNHEY and CDR2 SVGAGI. The sample's treatment: around 19 received Ad26.COV2.S at low or high dose, single or two shots; roughly five received placebo; per-sample allocation not given. Each sample was drawn 63 days after the first injection (of vaccine or placebo). Only one count was recorded for this clone. The method was immunoSEQ multiplex PCR; TCRdb's version includes in-frame clones alone and lacks a portion of them. The table shows roughly 500,000 clones, with 85% to 90% occurring only once.

The receptor was derived from a person aged 18 to 59 who received the Ad26.COV2.S COVID-19 vaccine or a placebo. The genes are TRBV6-5 and TRBJ1-5; D remains ambiguous. The material was peripheral blood, obtained in a trial of Ad26.COV2.S vaccine versus placebo. CDR3 sequence reads: CASSPGWRLGQPQHF. As DNA, the CDR3 is TGTGCCAGCAGTCCGGGGTGGAGGCTCGGTCAGCCCCAGCATTTT.